Detailed here is one TCR beta chain. Its antigen is still unknown. Some clones are missing from TCRdb's copy, which holds only in-frame ones; the method was immunoSEQ multiplex PCR. The sample has around 45,000 clones, about 88% seen once; the top ten hold 6% to 8%. The data were obtained in a study of radiotherapy plus CTLA-4 blockade in lung cancer. Study overall: Objective responses occurred in approximately 18% of patients; about 32% had disease control.

Study findings and constraints: Some TCR clones had been derived from tumors. These clones expanded in peripheral blood after radiotherapy plus ipilimumab. Response was reportedly best predicted by early blood T cell clone dynamics, with interferon-beta.

The germline V gene encodes CDR1 SGHNT and CDR2 YYREEE (reference sequence). This CDR3 spans 14 amino acids. V trimming: 3 bases; J trimming: 6 bases; junction bases outside the gene matches: 5. Enrolled patients, whose metastatic non-small-cell lung cancer was chemo-refractory, received focal radiation plus CTLA-4 blockade with ipilimumab. V gene TRBV5-4 combines with J gene TRBJ2-7; 11 positions match TRBD1. The receptor was derived from a human donor with non-small cell lung cancer whose response to radiotherapy plus ipilimumab could not be evaluated. The material sequenced was peripheral blood, taken from a patient treated with radiotherapy plus ipilimumab. Here the CDR3 reads CASSSDRGLSEQYF. Here the CDR3 DNA reads TGTGCCAGCAGCTCGGACAGGGGGCTCAGCGAGCAGTACTTC.